Detailed here is one TCR beta chain. Germline loops: CDR1 MNHEY, CDR2 SMNVEV (reference sequence). The V end was cut by 3 bases, the J end by 4 bases, with 16 bases between. The CDR3 runs to 15 residues. Original analysis: Reference gene primers were amplified, and this amplification served to estimate nucleated cell counts. Assay used: immunoSEQ multiplex PCR; TCRdb lists only in-frame clones, some missing. V and J calls and clone size are as listed in that table; D and trimming were resolved from the DNA. The data show 180,000 or so clones, around 87% seen once. The entry originates in a study of blood T cell repertoires in COVID-19. In the study overall: The United States, Italy and Spain supplied acute and convalescent COVID-19 samples. From T cells, B-cell-depleted T cells, or PBMCs came the material, which was cDNA or gDNA.

Material: peripheral blood. The sequence was obtained from a man aged 45-65 years with acute or convalescent COVID-19. The J gene is TRBJ2-7, the V gene TRBV27, with D perhaps matching TRBD2 (5 bases). The CDR3, as DNA: TGTGCCAGCAGTTTCTCGTCGAGGGTCGATTACGAGCAGTACTTC. Protein sequence: CASSFSSRVDYEQYF.